The rows below give T cell receptor beta chains drawn from one sample of a study of blood T cells in healthy people across ages. MiXCR, run by TCRdb on the 5' RACE reads, gives a single entry per CDR3 protein. The table lists 750,000 to 950,000 distinct CDR3 sequences, 20% to 30% of them singletons. The same data also went into a second study, on T cells of mothers and their children.

The sequenced sample consisted of blood. These receptors originate from a boy aged 5-17 years in good health. CDR3s include the opening cysteine and the closing phenylalanine or tryptophan. D genes are given only for firm matches. The size of a clone is reported for some rows only, either as once, few or many, or as a class for expanded clones.

D gene	V gene	clone size	J gene	CDR3 protein	CDR3 DNA
.	TRBV7-2	few	TRBJ2-1	CASSLAGGTNEQFF	TGTGCCAGCAGCTTAGCGGGGGGCACGAATGAGCAGTTCTTC
.	TRBV3-1	few	TRBJ2-6	CASSQEAGANVLTF	TGTGCCAGCAGCCAAGAGGCCGGGGCCAACGTCCTGACTTTC
.	TRBV20-1	.	TRBJ2-7	CSASEGGNGVVEQYF	TGCAGTGCCAGTGAGGGGGGCAACGGGGTGGTCGAGCAGTACTTC
.	TRBV27	.	TRBJ2-5	CAGATSRGGGETQYF	TGTGCCGGGGCAACTTCCCGAGGCGGTGGAGAGACCCAGTACTTC
TRBD1	TRBV19	.	TRBJ1-2	CASSIVTGSNYGYTF	TGTGCCAGTAGTATAGTGACAGGGAGTAACTATGGCTACACCTTC
.	TRBV4-1	few	TRBJ2-4	CASSQDLTAEAKNIQYF	TGCGCCAGCAGCCAAGATCTCACAGCCGAGGCCAAAAACATTCAGTACTTC
.	TRBV20-1	few	TRBJ2-1	CSARANVEQFF	TGCAGTGCTAGAGCCAACGTTGAGCAGTTCTTC
.	TRBV7-3	.	TRBJ2-2	CASRQAGGELFF	TGTGCCAGCAGACAGGCGGGCGGGGAGCTGTTTTTT
.	TRBV4-2	.	TRBJ2-1	CASSQESPTYNEQFF	TGTGCCAGCAGCCAAGAGTCACCGACCTACAATGAGCAGTTCTTC
TRBD2	TRBV20-1	.	TRBJ2-5	CSATTSGVETQYF	TGCAGTGCTACGACTAGCGGGGTAGAGACCCAGTACTTC
.	TRBV20-1	.	TRBJ2-5	CSARAGFQETQYF	TGCAGTGCTAGGGCGGGGTTTCAAGAGACCCAGTACTTC
TRBD1	TRBV20-1	few	TRBJ1-1	CSARDLGQGEAFF	TGCAGTGCTAGAGATTTGGGACAGGGAGAAGCTTTCTTT
TRBD1	TRBV12-3/TRBV12-4	.	TRBJ1-1	CASSPGQGALGTEAFF	TGTGCCAGCAGTCCGGGACAGGGGGCGTTGGGCACTGAAGCTTTCTTT
TRBD1	TRBV12-3/TRBV12-4	few	TRBJ2-7	CASSLVVGNRGSYEQYF	TGTGCCAGCAGTTTAGTGGTTGGGAACAGGGGTTCCTACGAGCAGTACTTC
.	TRBV7-9	.	TRBJ2-2	CASIQVERNTGELFF	TGTGCCAGCATCCAGGTCGAGCGGAACACCGGGGAGCTGTTTTTT
.	TRBV5-1	.	TRBJ2-6	CASSLTASGANVLTF	TGTGCCAGCAGCTTAACAGCCTCCGGGGCCAACGTCCTGACTTTC
.	TRBV10-1	few	TRBJ2-1	CASSLSDRTYNEQFF	TGCGCCAGCAGCTTGTCCGACAGGACCTACAATGAGCAGTTCTTC
.	TRBV6-6	few	TRBJ1-2	CASRVGASNYGYTF	TGTGCCAGCAGGGTCGGGGCCTCTAACTATGGCTACACCTTC
.	TRBV7-3	few	TRBJ2-5	CASSSTAQETQYF	TGTGCCAGCAGCTCTACAGCGCAAGAGACCCAGTACTTC
.	TRBV6-5	.	TRBJ1-2	CASSYSGPEKGYTF	TGTGCCAGCAGTTACTCGGGACCTGAGAAAGGCTACACCTTC
.	TRBV24-1	many	TRBJ2-5	CATSESGGADETQYF	TGTGCCACCAGTGAATCTGGGGGGGCCGATGAGACCCAGTACTTC
.	TRBV29-1	.	TRBJ1-4	CSVVGKLEKLFF	TGCAGCGTTGTGGGAAAGTTGGAAAAACTGTTTTTT
TRBD2	TRBV7-2	few	TRBJ2-7	CASSPGGLSYEQYF	TGTGCCAGCAGCCCGGGGGGGCTCTCCTACGAGCAGTACTTC